The source of this TCR beta chain is a study of shared clonotypes between healthy human individuals. The study's findings and limits: The genetic and exposure-history diversity represented was limited by few donors. Though the depth was large, rarefaction showed that sorted-subset sequencing was incomplete.

On this clone itself: Antigen unknown.

This CDR3 has 16 amino acids. Trimming took 6 bases from V and 5 from J, leaving 19 bases between them. Germline V lookup: CDR1 KGHSH, CDR2 LQKENI. Each cell subset's genomic DNA was divided evenly among several immunoSEQ plates. TCRdb's copy holds only in-frame clones and misses some; the assay was immunoSEQ multiplex PCR. The sample yields some 2 million clones, roughly 94% seen once. The rearrangement joins TRBV18 to TRBJ1-4; the D is unclear. The TCR was taken from a man between 18 and 29 years old in good health. Sample: naive CD4+ T cells sorted from blood. Sample subset: CD45RA+ positively selected. The CDR3 here is CASSLSTRKGNEKLFF. CDR3 coding DNA: TGTGCCAGCTCCCTAAGTACAAGGAAAGGAAATGAAAAACTGTTTTTT.